The sequence of this T cell receptor beta chain was determined in a study of shared clonotypes between healthy human individuals. The study's findings and limits: Generation probability values for non-shared clonotypes were lower than those for clonotypes shared by all four donors.

Among the donors, all were Caucasian adults who lived in Nashville, Tennessee. The study separated CD4+ cells into CD45RA+ naive and CD45RA-negative memory subsets. On this clone: Its antigen remains unknown.

Trimming at V came to 5 bases and at J to 0 bases, leaving 8 bases not matched to a gene. Germline CDR1 is SGHNT and CDR2 is YENEEA. The CDR3 contains 16 residues. Replicate sorted-subset PCRs were loaded with approximately 190 ng DNA, 31,000 or so T cell genomes. The data were produced by immunoSEQ multiplex PCR, yet TCRdb's version contains in-frame clones alone and is incomplete. The top ten clones hold approximately 0.4% of a sample with 2,500,000 or so clones, about nine tenths of them seen once. This sequence originates from a young man in good health. Some clones in this sample may be carry-over from other donors' samples. The sequenced sample was naive CD4+ T cells from PBMCs. Subset given: CD45RA+ positively selected. The V call is TRBV11-3, the J call TRBJ2-3; 7 nucleotides match TRBD2. CDR3 sequence reads: CASSPGLADSTDTQYF. CDR3 in DNA: TGTGCCAGCAGCCCAGGCCTAGCGGATAGCACAGATACGCAGTATTTT.